These T cell receptor beta chains were read from a single sample in a study of T cells in Graves' hyperthyroidism and ophthalmopathy. Each CDR3 protein is one row after TCRdb ran MiXCR on the multiplex PCR reads. In the table there are around 620,000 distinct CDR3 sequences, around 46% of which are singletons. The sample taken for sequencing was peripheral blood or thyroid tissue (not recorded which). The source of these receptors is an adult woman with Graves' disease, either hyperthyroidism or ophthalmopathy (not recorded which). Each CDR3 is given with its conserved first and last residue. D genes are given only for firm matches. A row's size may be missing; if present it is once, few, many or a size class.

clone size	V gene	J gene	CDR3 length	D gene	CDR3 protein	CDR3 DNA
many	TRBV5-6	TRBJ2-7	14	TRBD2	CASSSGTRGLEQYF	TGTGCCAGCAGTTCCGGGACTAGGGGTCTCGAGCAGTACTTC
.	TRBV7-9	TRBJ1-2	14	.	CASSLSGAGYGYTF	TGTGCCAGCAGCTTATCAGGGGCCGGCTATGGCTACACCTTC
.	TRBV20-1	TRBJ2-2	14	TRBD1	CSARRTGNTGELFF	TGCAGTGCTCGACGGACAGGGAACACCGGGGAGCTGTTTTTT
many	TRBV15	TRBJ1-6	16	.	CATSRGSKQTGTPLHF	TGTGCCACCAGCAGAGGCAGTAAACAAACGGGGACACCCCTCCACTTT
many	TRBV5-1	TRBJ2-7	13	.	CASSLLGDYEQYF	TGCGCCAGCAGCTTATTAGGTGACTACGAGCAGTACTTC
few	TRBV11-2	TRBJ2-1	11	.	CASSFHNEQFF	TGTGCCAGCAGCTTCCACAATGAGCAGTTCTTC
many	TRBV7-8	TRBJ2-7	17	TRBD2	CASSPGPLAGASYEQYF	TGTGCCAGCAGCCCCGGCCCACTAGCGGGAGCCTCCTACGAGCAGTACTTC
few	TRBV19	TRBJ2-2	15	TRBD2	CASSDTSGPWGEQFF	TGTGCCAGTAGCGATACTAGCGGTCCTTGGGGTGAGCAGTTTTTT
many	TRBV15	TRBJ1-6	15	.	CATSRSTGSRSPLHF	TGTGCCACCAGCAGATCTACAGGCTCCCGTTCACCCCTCCACTTT
many	TRBV5-5	TRBJ2-7	14	.	CASSVYGARNEQYF	TGTGCCAGCAGCGTCTACGGGGCAAGGAACGAGCAGTACTTC
many	TRBV14	TRBJ2-7	20	.	CASSPSSGMVLKADPYEQYF	TGTGCCAGCAGCCCAAGCTCCGGAATGGTCCTAAAGGCCGACCCCTACGAGCAGTACTTC
.	TRBV7-9	TRBJ1-2	16	.	CASSPPGPDLFYGYTF	TGTGCCAGCAGCCCCCCAGGGCCGGATCTGTTCTATGGCTACACCTTC
.	TRBV25-1	TRBJ1-1	16	.	CASRSNQRLGDTEAFF	TGTGCCAGCAGATCCAACCAGCGGCTAGGAGACACTGAAGCTTTCTTT
many	TRBV5-5	TRBJ2-7	13	.	CASSLSPPYEQYF	TGTGCCAGCAGCTTGTCTCCCCCCTACGAGCAGTACTTC
once	TRBV15	TRBJ1-2	16	TRBD1	CATPLIRTGNNYGYTF	TGTGCTACCCCCTTGATCCGGACAGGAAACAACTATGGCTACACCTTC
many	TRBV28	TRBJ1-5	16	.	CASSQQGVEGNQPQHF	TGTGCCAGCAGTCAACAGGGTGTGGAGGGCAATCAGCCCCAGCATTTT
.	TRBV10-3	TRBJ2-5	13	.	CAISEEGVETQYF	TGTGCCATCAGTGAGGAGGGAGTGGAGACCCAGTACTTC
many	TRBV6-6	TRBJ1-3	14	TRBD1	CASSYGTGANTIYF	TGTGCCAGCAGTTATGGGACAGGGGCAAACACCATATATTTT
.	TRBV10-3	TRBJ2-5	15	.	CAISVRYRVAQTQYF	TGTGCCATCAGTGTTCGGTACCGGGTCGCGCAGACCCAGTACTTC
.	TRBV2	TRBJ1-4	14	.	CASRGLAGTEKLFF	TGTGCCAGCAGGGGACTAGCGGGGACGGAAAAACTGTTTTTT
many	TRBV7-3	TRBJ1-4	16	.	CASSLSLGISNEKLFF	TGTGCCAGCAGCTTAAGTTTAGGGATATCTAATGAAAAACTGTTTTTT
many	TRBV7-9	TRBJ2-7	16	TRBD2	CASSFLAGEITLEQYF	TGTGCCAGCAGCTTTCTAGCGGGAGAAATTACCCTCGAGCAGTACTTC
many	TRBV10-3	TRBJ1-2	15	.	CAISESGLGGHGYTF	TGTGCCATCAGTGAGTCGGGACTGGGAGGTCATGGCTACACCTTC
.	TRBV9	TRBJ1-6	14	.	CASSVASHNSPLHF	TGTGCCAGCAGCGTAGCTAGCCATAATTCACCCCTCCACTTT
.	TRBV14	TRBJ1-1	12	.	CASSRGRDEAFF	TGTGCCAGCAGCCGGGGGCGCGATGAAGCTTTCTTT
many	TRBV4-1	TRBJ1-2	14	.	CASSRPSGPDGYTF	TGCGCCAGCAGCCGCCCCTCAGGGCCCGACGGCTACACCTTC
many	TRBV5-1	TRBJ1-5	15	TRBD1	CASSLAPGGNQPQHF	TGCGCCAGCAGCTTGGCACCAGGGGGAAATCAGCCCCAGCATTTT
.	TRBV10-1	TRBJ2-2	19	TRBD2	CASSAPGLAGGTDTGELFF	TGCGCCAGCAGTGCCCCCGGACTAGCGGGGGGTACGGACACCGGGGAGCTGTTTTTT
many	TRBV7-9	TRBJ1-5	13	.	CASSLAGSWPQHF	TGTGCCAGCAGCTTAGCAGGGTCGTGGCCCCAGCATTTT
many	TRBV7-3	TRBJ1-4	15	.	CASSLSVAANEKLFF	TGTGCCAGCAGCTTAAGTGTGGCCGCTAATGAAAAACTGTTTTTT
.	TRBV5-1	TRBJ2-5	15	TRBD2	CASSSQGLVEETQYF	TGCGCCAGCAGCTCCCAGGGACTAGTGGAAGAGACCCAGTACTTC
few	TRBV7-8	TRBJ1-5	15	TRBD1	CASSMYTGETQPQHF	TGTGCCAGCAGCATGTACACAGGGGAGACCCAGCCCCAGCATTTT
many	TRBV10-3	TRBJ2-7	13	.	CAISGGVSYEQYF	TGTGCCATCAGTGGAGGGGTAAGCTACGAGCAGTACTTC
.	TRBV3-1	TRBJ1-1	16	.	CASSQDVQLFDTEAFF	TGTGCCAGCAGCCAAGATGTCCAGCTGTTCGACACTGAAGCTTTCTTT
.	TRBV27	TRBJ2-7	13	.	CASSGEGEHEQYF	TGTGCCAGCAGTGGTGAGGGAGAACACGAGCAGTACTTC
.	TRBV7-3	TRBJ1-2	18	.	CASSAGQFGSRGSYGYAF	TGTGCCAGCAGCGCAGGACAGTTTGGGTCCCGGGGCAGCTATGGCTACGCCTTC
few	TRBV30	TRBJ1-2	13	.	CAWSFQSAYGYTF	TGTGCCTGGAGTTTCCAATCGGCGTATGGCTACACCTTC
few	TRBV9	TRBJ2-3	16	TRBD2	CASSVTLGGSTDTQYF	TGTGCCAGCAGCGTGACACTGGGGGGGAGCACAGATACGCAGTATTTT
.	TRBV7-8	TRBJ2-6	15	.	CASSFFGAGANVLTF	TGTGCCAGCAGCTTTTTCGGGGCTGGGGCCAACGTCCTGACTTTC